This TCR beta chain emerged from a study of cytomegalovirus exposure and HLA in healthy donors. 13 Jbeta primers and 60 Vbeta primers were used for the PCR. Here immunoSEQ multiplex PCR was the method, and the copy in TCRdb shows in-frame clones only, minus some. The sample lists 100,000 to 150,000 clones; about 79% were seen once. V gave up 6 bases and J gave up 2 bases; unmatched junction bases: 9. The germline gives CDR1 SGHRS, CDR2 YFSETQ. The CDR3 runs 16 residues. This clone has a handful of counts. This chain connects TRBV5-1 to TRBJ2-3, with 10 positions matching TRBD1. The clonotype was recovered from a man between 45 and 60 years old in good health and CMV-seronegative. The sequenced sample was PBMCs. CDR3 in amino acids: CASTRQGAQPTDTQYF. CDR3 DNA: TGCGCCAGCACCCGACAGGGGGCCCAACCCACAGATACGCAGTATTTT.